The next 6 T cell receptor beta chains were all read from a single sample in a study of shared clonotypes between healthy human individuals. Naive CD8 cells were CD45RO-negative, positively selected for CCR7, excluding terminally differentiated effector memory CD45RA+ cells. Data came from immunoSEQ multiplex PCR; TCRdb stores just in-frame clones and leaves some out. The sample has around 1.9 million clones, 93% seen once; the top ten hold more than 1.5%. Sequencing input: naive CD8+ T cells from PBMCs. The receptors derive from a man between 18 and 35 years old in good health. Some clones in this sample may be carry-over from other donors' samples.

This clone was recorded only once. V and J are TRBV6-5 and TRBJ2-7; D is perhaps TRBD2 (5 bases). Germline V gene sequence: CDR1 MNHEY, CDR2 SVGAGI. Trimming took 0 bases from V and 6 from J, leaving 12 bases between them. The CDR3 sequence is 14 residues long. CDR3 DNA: TGTGCCAGCAGTTACTCGAATGAGGACTCCGAGCAGTACTTC. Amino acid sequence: CASSYSNEDSEQYF.

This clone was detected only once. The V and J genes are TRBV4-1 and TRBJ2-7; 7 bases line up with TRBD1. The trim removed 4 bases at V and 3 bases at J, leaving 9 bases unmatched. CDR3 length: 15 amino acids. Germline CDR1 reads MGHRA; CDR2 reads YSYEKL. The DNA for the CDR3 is TGCGCCAGCAGCCTTAGGACAGGCCAGATCTACGAGCAGTACTTC. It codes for CASSLRTGQIYEQYF.

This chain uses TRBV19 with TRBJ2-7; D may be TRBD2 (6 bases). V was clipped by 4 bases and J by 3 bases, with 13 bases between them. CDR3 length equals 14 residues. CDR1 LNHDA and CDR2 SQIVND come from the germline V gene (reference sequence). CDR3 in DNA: TGTGCCAGTAGTACCTTTGGGGGGATCTACGAGCAGTACTTC. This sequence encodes CASSTFGGIYEQYF.

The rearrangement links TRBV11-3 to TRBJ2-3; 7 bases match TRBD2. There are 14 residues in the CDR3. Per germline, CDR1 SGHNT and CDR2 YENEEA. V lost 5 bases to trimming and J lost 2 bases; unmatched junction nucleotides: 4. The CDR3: CASSQAGLTDTQYF. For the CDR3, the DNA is TGTGCCAGCAGCCAAGCGGGACTCACAGATACGCAGTATTTT.

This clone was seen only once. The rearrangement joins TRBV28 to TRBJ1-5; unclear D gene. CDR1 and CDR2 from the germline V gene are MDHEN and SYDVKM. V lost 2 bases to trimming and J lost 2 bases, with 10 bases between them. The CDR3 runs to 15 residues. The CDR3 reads CASSLNGWGNQPQHF. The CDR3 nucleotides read TGTGCCAGCAGTTTAAACGGATGGGGCAATCAGCCCCAGCATTTT.

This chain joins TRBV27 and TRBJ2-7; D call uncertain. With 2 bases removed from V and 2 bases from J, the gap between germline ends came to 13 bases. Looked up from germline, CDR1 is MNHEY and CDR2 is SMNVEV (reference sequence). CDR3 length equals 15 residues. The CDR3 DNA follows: TGTGCCAGCAGTTTAAACTCCCCGACCCCCTACGAGCAGTACTTC. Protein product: CASSLNSPTPYEQYF.